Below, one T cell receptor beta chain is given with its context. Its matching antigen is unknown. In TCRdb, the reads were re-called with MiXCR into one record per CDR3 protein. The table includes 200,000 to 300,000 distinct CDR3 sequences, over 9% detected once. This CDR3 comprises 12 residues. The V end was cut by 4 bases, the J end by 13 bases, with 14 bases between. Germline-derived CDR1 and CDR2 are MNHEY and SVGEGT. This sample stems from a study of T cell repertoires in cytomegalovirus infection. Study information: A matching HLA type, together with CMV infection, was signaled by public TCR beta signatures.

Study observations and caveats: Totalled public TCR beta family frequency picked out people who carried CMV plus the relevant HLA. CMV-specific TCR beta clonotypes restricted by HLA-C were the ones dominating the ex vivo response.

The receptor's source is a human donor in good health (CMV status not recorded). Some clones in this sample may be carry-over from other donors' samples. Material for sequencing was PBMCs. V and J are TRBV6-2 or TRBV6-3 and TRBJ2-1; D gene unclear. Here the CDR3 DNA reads TGTGCCAGCAGTTTAAAGGTTATCCCTCAGTTCTTC. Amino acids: CASSLKVIPQFF.